This T cell receptor (beta chain) was identified in a study of cytomegalovirus exposure and HLA in healthy donors. Some clones are missing from TCRdb's copy, which holds only in-frame ones; the method was immunoSEQ multiplex PCR. This sample has 85,000 to 130,000 clones; about nine tenths occur once, and the top ten carry about 2%. This clonotype was sampled from a woman between 18 and 29 years old in good health and CMV-seropositive. The sample was PBMCs.

The CDR3 spells CASSLGPGPNEQFF. The DNA of the CDR3 is TGTGCCAGCAGCTTGGGGCCGGGTCCGAATGAGCAGTTCTTC. V usage is TRBV5-4 and J usage is TRBJ2-1; D gene unclear. Germline CDR1 SGHNT, CDR2 YYREEE (reference sequence). Trimming took 0 bases from V and 7 from J, leaving 11 bases between them. This CDR3 is 14 amino acids long.